The 7 T cell receptor beta chains below were found in one sample sequenced in a study of blood T cell repertoires in COVID-19. The table came from immunoSEQ multiplex PCR; TCRdb's copy has only in-frame clones and leaves some out. The table has under 200,000 clones, roughly 87% seen once. The material sequenced was peripheral blood. These receptors were obtained from a man aged 55 to 69 with active or convalescent COVID-19.

The chain uses TRBV24-1 and TRBJ2-4, with D possibly matching TRBD2 (6 bases). The germline V and J ends were trimmed by 3 bases and 9 bases, with 17 bases remaining between them. This CDR3 is built from 15 residues. Germline V gene data show CDR1 as KGHDR and CDR2 as SFDVKD. The CDR3 sequence: CATSDPGLGGSIQYF. The CDR3 DNA is TGTGCCACCAGTGATCCGGGACTCGGTGGGAGCATTCAGTACTTC.

This sequence joins TRBV5-1 and TRBJ1-1; 8 nucleotides line up with TRBD1. Germline values: CDR1 SGHRS, CDR2 YFSETQ. The CDR3 is 16 residues long. V lost 0 bases and J lost 1; bases outside the gene matches: 5. CDR3 region: CASSLDRGYGNTEAFF. CDR3 bases: TGCGCCAGCAGCTTGGACAGGGGGTACGGGAACACTGAAGCTTTCTTT.

The genes are TRBV7-9 and TRBJ1-6; no reliable D call. The ends were cut back, 0 bases at V and 5 bases at J, with 8 bases in the middle. This CDR3 is 15 amino acids long. CDR1 and CDR2 (germline): SEHNR, FQNEAQ (reference sequence). The CDR3 DNA sequence: TGTGCCAGCAGCTTAGCGAAACAGAATAATTCACCCCTCCACTTT. Encoded protein: CASSLAKQNNSPLHF.

The gene calls are TRBV6-5 and TRBJ1-1; no definite D call. CDR3 size: 15 residues. CDR1 MNHEY and CDR2 SVGAGI come from the germline V gene. The germline V and J ends were trimmed by 2 bases and 3 bases, with 13 bases remaining between them. CDR3 in amino acids: CASSYDPGTYTEAFF. The CDR3 DNA reads TGTGCCAGCAGTTACGATCCGGGTACATACACTGAAGCTTTCTTT.

This chain connects TRBV4-2 to TRBJ1-2, with a possible D match to TRBD1 (5 bases). Per the germline V gene, CDR1 is LGHNA and CDR2 is YNFKEQ. With 1 base removed from V and 4 bases from J, the gap between germline ends came to 10 bases. CDR3 length equals 14 residues. This chain's CDR3 is CASSQVTGPYGYTF. The CDR3 nucleotides read TGTGCCAGCAGCCAAGTAACAGGACCCTATGGCTACACCTTC.

V usage is TRBV10-3 and J usage is TRBJ1-1; a weak D match, TRBD1 (6 bases). The germline gives CDR1 ENHRY, CDR2 SYGVKD. The CDR3 spans 15 residues. Deletions cut 6 bases from V and 2 bases from J, with 16 bases between. For the CDR3, the DNA is TGTGCCATCAGCCCCGGGCAGGGGATTAACACTGAAGCTTTCTTT. It yields the protein CAISPGQGINTEAFF.

CDR3 bases: TGTGCTAGTGGTTCCCCGGACAGGGGCGAAGCTTTCTTT. Translated, it gives CASGSPDRGEAFF. The V and J genes are TRBV12-5 and TRBJ1-1, with 9 bases matching TRBD1. The V segment lost 4 bases and the J segment 8 bases; nucleotides outside the gene matches: 5. Per germline, CDR1 LGHNT and CDR2 FRNRAP. The CDR3 covers 13 residues.